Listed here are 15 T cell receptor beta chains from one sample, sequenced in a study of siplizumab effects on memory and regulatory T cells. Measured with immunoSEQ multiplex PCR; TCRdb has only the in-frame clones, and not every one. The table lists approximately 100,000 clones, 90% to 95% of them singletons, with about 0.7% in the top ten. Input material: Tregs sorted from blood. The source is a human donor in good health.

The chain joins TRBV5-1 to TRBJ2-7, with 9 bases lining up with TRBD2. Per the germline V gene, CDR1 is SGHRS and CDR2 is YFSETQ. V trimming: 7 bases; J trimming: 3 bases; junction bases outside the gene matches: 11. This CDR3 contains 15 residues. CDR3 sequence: CASSLGSSGIYEQYF. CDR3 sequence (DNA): TGCGCCAGCTCCCTAGGGTCTAGCGGGATCTACGAGCAGTACTTC.

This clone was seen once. Written as DNA, the CDR3 is TGTGCCAGCAGTTTAACCTGGACAGGGGGCTACGAGCAGTACTTC. It translates to CASSLTWTGGYEQYF. The chain employs TRBV27 and TRBJ2-7; 10 nucleotides match TRBD1. CDR1 is MNHEY, CDR2 SMNVEV, per germline (reference sequence). The CDR3 totals 15 residues. Germline trimming cut 2 bases from V and 3 bases from J; bases unmatched to any gene: 4.

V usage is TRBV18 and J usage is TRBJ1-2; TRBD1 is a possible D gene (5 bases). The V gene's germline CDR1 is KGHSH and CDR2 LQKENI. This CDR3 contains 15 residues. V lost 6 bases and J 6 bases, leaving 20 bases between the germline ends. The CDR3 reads CASSQSQWGQDGYTF. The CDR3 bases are TGTGCCAGCTCTCAGTCTCAGTGGGGCCAGGATGGCTACACCTTC.

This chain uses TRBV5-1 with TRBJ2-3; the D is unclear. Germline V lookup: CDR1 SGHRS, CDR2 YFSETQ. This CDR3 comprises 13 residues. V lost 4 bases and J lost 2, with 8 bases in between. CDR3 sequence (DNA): TGCGCCAGCAGCCCCCGGACCACAGATACGCAGTATTTT. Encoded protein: CASSPRTTDTQYF.

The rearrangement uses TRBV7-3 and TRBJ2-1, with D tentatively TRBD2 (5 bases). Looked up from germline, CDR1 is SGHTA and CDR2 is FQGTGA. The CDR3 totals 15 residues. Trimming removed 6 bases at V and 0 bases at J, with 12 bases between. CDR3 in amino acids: CASSERRSSYNEQFF. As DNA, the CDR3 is TGTGCCAGCAGTGAGCGGCGGAGCTCCTACAATGAGCAGTTCTTC. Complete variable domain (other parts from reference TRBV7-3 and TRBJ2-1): GAGVSQTPSNKVTEKGKYVELRCDPISGHTALYWYRQSLGQGPEFLIYFQGTGAADDSGLPNDRFFAVRPEGSVSTLKIQRTERGDSAVYLCASSERRSSYNEQFFGPGTRLTVL.

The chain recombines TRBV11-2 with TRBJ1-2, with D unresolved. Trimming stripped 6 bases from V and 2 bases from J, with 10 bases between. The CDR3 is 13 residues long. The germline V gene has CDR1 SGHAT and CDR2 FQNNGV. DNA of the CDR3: TGTGCCAGCAGTCGCAGTGGGAACTATGGCTACACCTTC. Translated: CASSRSGNYGYTF. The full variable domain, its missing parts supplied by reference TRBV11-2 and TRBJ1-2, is EAGVAQSPRYKIIEKRQSVAFWCNPISGHATLYWYQQILGQGPKLLIQFQNNGVVDDSQLPKDRFSAERLKGVDSTLKIQPAKLEDSAVYLCASSRSGNYGYTFGSGTRLTVV.

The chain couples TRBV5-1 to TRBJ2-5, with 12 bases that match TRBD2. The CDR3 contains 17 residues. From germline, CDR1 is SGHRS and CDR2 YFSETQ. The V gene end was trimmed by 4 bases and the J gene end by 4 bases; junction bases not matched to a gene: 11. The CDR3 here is CASSRSLAGGVGETQYF. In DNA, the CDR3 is TGCGCCAGCAGCCGATCACTAGCGGGAGGAGTAGGAGAGACCCAGTACTTC.

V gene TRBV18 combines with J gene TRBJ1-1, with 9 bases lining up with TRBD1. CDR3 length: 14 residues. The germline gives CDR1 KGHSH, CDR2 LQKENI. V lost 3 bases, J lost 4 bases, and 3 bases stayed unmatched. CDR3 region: CASSPLDRGTEAFF. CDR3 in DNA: TGTGCCAGCTCACCCCTGGACAGGGGCACTGAAGCTTTCTTT.

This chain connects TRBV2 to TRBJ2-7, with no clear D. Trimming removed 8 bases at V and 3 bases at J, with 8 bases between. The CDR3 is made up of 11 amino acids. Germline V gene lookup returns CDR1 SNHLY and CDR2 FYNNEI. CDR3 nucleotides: TGTGCCAGCGCACACCACTACGAGCAGTACTTC. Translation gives CASAHHYEQYF.

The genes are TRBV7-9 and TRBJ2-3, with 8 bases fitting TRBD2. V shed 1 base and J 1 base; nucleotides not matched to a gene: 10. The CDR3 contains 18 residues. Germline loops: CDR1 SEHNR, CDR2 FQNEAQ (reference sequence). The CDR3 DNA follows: TGTGCCAGCAGCTTAGAGTATGGCGGGAGGAAGGGCACAGATACGCAGTATTTT. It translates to CASSLEYGGRKGTDTQYF.

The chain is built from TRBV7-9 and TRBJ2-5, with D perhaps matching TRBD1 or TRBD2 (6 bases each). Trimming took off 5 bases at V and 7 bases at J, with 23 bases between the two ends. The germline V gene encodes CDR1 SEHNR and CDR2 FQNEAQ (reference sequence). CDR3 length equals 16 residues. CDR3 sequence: CASSRTLKRGDVTQYF. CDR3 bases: TGTGCCAGCAGCCGTACACTCAAGAGGGGGGACGTGACCCAGTACTTC.

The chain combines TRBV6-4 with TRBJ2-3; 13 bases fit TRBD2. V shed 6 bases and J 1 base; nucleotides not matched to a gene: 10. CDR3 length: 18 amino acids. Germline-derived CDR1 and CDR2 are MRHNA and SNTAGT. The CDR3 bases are TGTGCCAGCAGCCGATTGCCGGGACTAGCGGGGCGCACAGATACGCAGTATTTT. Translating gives CASSRLPGLAGRTDTQYF.

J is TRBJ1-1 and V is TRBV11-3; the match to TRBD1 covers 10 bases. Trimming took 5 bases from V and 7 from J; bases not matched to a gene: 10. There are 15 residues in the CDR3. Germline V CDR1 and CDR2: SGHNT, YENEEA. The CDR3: CASSPDGTGEDEAFF. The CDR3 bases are TGTGCCAGCAGCCCAGACGGGACAGGGGAAGATGAAGCTTTCTTT.

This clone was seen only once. The CDR3 DNA is TGTGCCAGCCGACTAGCGGGACTACGAGAGACCCAGTACTTC. This codes for CASRLAGLRETQYF. The chain employs TRBV28 and TRBJ2-5, with 11 positions matching TRBD2. After removal of 8 bases from V and 4 bases from J, the junction contained 6 bases not matched to a gene. Germline-derived CDR1 and CDR2 are MDHEN and SYDVKM. The CDR3 contains 14 residues.

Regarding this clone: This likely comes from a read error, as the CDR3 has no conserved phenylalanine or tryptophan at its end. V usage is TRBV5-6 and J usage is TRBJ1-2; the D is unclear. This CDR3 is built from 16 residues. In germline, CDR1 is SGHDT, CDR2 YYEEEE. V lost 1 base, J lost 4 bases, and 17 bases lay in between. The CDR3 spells CASSLLYRGKGYGYTS. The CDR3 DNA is TGTGCCAGCAGCTTGCTGTATCGCGGGAAGGGCTATGGCTACACCTCC.